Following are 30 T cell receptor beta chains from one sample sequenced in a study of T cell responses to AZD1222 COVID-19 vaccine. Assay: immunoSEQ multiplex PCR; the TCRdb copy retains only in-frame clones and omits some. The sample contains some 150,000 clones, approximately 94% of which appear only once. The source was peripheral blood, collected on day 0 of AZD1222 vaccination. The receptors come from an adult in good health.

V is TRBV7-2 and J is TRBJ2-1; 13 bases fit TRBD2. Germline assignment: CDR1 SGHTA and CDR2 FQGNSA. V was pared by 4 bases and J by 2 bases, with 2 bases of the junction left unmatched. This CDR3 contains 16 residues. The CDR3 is CASSSGLAGPYNEQFF. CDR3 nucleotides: TGTGCCAGCAGCTCGGGACTAGCGGGACCCTACAATGAGCAGTTCTTC. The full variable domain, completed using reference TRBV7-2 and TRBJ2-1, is GAGVSQSPSNKVTEKGKDVELRCDPISGHTALYWYRQSLGQGLEFLIYFQGNSAPDKSGLPSDRFSAERTGGSVSTLTIQRTQQEDSAVYLCASSSGLAGPYNEQFFGPGTRLTVL.

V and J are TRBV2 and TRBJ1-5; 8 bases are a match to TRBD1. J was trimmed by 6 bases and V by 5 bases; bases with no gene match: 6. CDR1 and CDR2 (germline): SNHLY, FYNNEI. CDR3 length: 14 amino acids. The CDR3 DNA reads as TGTGCCAGCAGTTATCAGGGGGCTAGTCAGCCCCAGCATTTT. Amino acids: CASSYQGASQPQHF.

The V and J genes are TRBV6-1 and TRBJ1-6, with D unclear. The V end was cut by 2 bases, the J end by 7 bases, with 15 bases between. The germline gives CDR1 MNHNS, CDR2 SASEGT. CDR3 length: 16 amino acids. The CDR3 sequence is CASSEWYEVPNSPLHF. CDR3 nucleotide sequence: TGTGCCAGCAGTGAATGGTACGAGGTCCCAAATTCACCCCTCCACTTT.

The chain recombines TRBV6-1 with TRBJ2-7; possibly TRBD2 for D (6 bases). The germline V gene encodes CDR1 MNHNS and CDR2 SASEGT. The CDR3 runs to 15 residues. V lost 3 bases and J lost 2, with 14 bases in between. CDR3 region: CASSDPGRPPYEQYF. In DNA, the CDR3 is TGTGCCAGCAGTGACCCCGGGAGACCCCCCTACGAGCAGTACTTC.

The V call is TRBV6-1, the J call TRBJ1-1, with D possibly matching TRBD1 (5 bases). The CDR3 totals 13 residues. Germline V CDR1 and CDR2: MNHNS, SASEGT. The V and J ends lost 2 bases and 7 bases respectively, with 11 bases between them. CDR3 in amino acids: CASSEWGRNEAFF. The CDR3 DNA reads TGTGCCAGCAGTGAATGGGGCAGAAATGAAGCTTTCTTT.

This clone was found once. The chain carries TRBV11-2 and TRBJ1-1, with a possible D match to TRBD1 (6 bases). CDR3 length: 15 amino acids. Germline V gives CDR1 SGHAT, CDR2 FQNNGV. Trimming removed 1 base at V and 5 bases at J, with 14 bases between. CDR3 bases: TGTGCCAGCAGCTTAGGGGGGGCGGGTGGTACTGAAGCTTTCTTT. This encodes CASSLGGAGGTEAFF.

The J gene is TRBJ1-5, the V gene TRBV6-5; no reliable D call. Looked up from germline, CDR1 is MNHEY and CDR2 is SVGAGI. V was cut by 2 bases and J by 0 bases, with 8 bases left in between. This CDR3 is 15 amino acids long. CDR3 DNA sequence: TGTGCCAGCAGTTACACCGGGCCTAGCAATCAGCCCCAGCATTTT. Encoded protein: CASSYTGPSNQPQHF.

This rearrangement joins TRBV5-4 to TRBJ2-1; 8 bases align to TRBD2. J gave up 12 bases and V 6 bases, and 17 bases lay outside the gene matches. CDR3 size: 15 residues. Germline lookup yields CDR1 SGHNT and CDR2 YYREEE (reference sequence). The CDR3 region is CASTAKGLGSGWQFF. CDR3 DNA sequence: TGTGCCAGCACCGCGAAGGGACTAGGAAGTGGGTGGCAGTTCTTC.

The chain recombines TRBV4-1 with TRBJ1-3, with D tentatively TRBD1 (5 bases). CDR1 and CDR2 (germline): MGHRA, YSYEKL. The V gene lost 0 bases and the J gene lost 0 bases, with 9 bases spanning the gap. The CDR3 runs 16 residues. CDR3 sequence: CASSQEGPHSGNTIYF. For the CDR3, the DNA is TGCGCCAGCAGCCAAGAGGGGCCACACTCTGGAAACACCATATATTTT.

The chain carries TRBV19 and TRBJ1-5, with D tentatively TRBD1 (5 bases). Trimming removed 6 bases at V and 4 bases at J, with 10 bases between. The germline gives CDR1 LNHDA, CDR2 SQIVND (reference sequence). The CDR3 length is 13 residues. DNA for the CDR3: TGTGCCAGTAGCAGGGTGTTAAATCAGCCCCAGCATTTT. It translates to CASSRVLNQPQHF. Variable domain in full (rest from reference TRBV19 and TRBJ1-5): DGGITQSPKYLFRKEGQNVTLSCEQNLNHDAMYWYRQDPGQGLRLIYYSQIVNDFQKGDIAEGYSVSREKKESFPLTVTSAQKNPTAFYLCASSRVLNQPQHFGDGTRLSIL.

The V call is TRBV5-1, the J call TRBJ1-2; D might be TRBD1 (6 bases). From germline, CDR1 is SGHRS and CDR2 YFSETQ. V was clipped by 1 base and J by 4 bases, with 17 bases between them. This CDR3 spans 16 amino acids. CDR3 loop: CASSLSGTPILYGYTF. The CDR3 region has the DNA TGCGCCAGCAGCTTGTCCGGGACACCCATCCTCTATGGCTACACCTTC.

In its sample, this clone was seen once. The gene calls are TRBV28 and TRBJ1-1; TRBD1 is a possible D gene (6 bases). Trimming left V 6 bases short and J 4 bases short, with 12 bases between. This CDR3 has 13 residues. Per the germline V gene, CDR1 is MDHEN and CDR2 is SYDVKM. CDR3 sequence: CASSLQGSTEAFF. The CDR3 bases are TGTGCCAGCAGCCTACAGGGTTCCACTGAAGCTTTCTTT.

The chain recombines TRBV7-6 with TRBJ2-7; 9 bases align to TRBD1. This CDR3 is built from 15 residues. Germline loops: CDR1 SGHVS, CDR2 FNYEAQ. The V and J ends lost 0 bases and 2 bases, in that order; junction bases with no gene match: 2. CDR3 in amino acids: CASSLARTGAYEQYF. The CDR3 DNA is TGTGCCAGCAGCTTAGCGAGGACAGGGGCCTACGAGCAGTACTTC.

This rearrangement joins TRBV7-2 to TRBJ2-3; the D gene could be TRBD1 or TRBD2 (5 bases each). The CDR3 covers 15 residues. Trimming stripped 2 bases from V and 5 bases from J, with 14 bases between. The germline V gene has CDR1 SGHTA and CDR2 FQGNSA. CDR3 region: CASSLFRGGGDTQYF. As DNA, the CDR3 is TGTGCCAGCAGCTTATTTAGGGGTGGGGGAGATACGCAGTATTTT. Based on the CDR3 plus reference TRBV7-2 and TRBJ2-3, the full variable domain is GAGVSQSPSNKVTEKGKDVELRCDPISGHTALYWYRQSLGQGLEFLIYFQGNSAPDKSGLPSDRFSAERTGGSVSTLTIQRTQQEDSAVYLCASSLFRGGGDTQYFGPGTRLTVL.

CDR3: CASSQLRWGGYTF. For the CDR3, the DNA is TGTGCCAGCAGCCAACTTCGATGGGGAGGCTACACCTTC. The rearrangement links TRBV3-1 (or the pseudogene TRBV3-2) to TRBJ1-2; D call uncertain. V gave up 2 bases and J gave up 8 bases, with 12 bases separating them. Per the germline V gene, CDR1 is LGHDT and CDR2 is YNNKEL (reference sequence). The CDR3 sequence is 13 residues long.

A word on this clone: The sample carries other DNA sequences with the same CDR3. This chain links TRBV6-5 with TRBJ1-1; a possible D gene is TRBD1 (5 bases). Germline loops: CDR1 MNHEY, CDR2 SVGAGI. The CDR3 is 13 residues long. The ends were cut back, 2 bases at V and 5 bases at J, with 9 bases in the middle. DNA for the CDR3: TGTGCCAGCAGTTACGGAGGGGTGACTGAAGCTTTCTTT. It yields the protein CASSYGGVTEAFF.

This CDR3 reads CASSLQGQGRTEAFF. DNA for the CDR3: TGTGCCAGCAGTCTACAGGGACAGGGTCGGACTGAAGCTTTCTTT. The gene calls are TRBV27 and TRBJ1-1, with 9 bases aligning to TRBD1. The germline CDR1 and CDR2 sequences are MNHEY and SMNVEV (reference sequence). The CDR3 covers 15 residues. V trimming: 5 bases; J trimming: 5 bases; junction bases outside the gene matches: 9.

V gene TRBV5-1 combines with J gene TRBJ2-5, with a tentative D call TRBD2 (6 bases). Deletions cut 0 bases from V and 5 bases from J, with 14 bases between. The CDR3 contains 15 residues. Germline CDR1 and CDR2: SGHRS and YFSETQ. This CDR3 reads CASSLGGEAPETQYF. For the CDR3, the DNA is TGCGCCAGCAGCTTGGGAGGGGAGGCCCCGGAGACCCAGTACTTC.

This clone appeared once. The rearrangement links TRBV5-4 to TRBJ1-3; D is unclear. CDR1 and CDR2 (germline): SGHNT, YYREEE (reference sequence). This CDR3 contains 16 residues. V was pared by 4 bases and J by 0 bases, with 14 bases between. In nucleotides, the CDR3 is TGTGCCAGCAGCCCCGGCGGGCGGTACTCTGGAAACACCATATATTTT. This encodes CASSPGGRYSGNTIYF. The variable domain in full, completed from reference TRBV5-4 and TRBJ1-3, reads ETGVTQSPTHLIKTRGQQVTLRCSSQSGHNTVSWYQQALGQGPQFIFQYYREEENGRGNFPPRFSGLQFPNYSSELNVNALELDDSALYLCASSPGGRYSGNTIYFGEGSWLTVV.

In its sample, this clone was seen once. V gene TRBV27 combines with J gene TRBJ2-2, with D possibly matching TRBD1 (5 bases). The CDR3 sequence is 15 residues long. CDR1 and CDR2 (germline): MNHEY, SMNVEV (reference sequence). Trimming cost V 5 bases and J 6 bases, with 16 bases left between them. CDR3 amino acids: CASSGQRIKAGELFF. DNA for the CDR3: TGTGCCAGCAGTGGACAACGCATCAAGGCCGGGGAGCTGTTTTTT.

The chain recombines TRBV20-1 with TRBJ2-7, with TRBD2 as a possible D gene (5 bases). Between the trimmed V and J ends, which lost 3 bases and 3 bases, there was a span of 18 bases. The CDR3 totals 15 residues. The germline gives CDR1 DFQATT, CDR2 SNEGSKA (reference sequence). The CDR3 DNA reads TGCAGTGCTAGTCAAGCGGCCGGCGCAATCTACGAGCAGTACTTC. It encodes CSASQAAGAIYEQYF.

The CDR3 reads CASSLAELNYEQYF. CDR3 nucleotide sequence: TGTGCCAGTTCTCTAGCGGAGCTCAACTACGAGCAGTACTTC. J is TRBJ2-7 and V is TRBV19; 7 nucleotides line up with TRBD2. CDR3 size: 14 residues. V shed 8 bases, J shed 3 bases, and the junction held 10 bases outside the gene matches. Germline values: CDR1 LNHDA, CDR2 SQIVND (reference sequence).

The CDR3 is CASSLDRVGEQYF. The DNA of the CDR3 is TGTGCCAGCAGCTTAGACAGGGTCGGCGAGCAGTACTTC. This chain links TRBV7-9 with TRBJ2-7, with a possible D match to TRBD1 (6 bases). The CDR3 sequence is 13 residues long. Trimming removed 1 base from V and 6 bases from J, with 10 bases in between. CDR1 and CDR2 (germline): SEHNR, FQNEAQ (reference sequence).

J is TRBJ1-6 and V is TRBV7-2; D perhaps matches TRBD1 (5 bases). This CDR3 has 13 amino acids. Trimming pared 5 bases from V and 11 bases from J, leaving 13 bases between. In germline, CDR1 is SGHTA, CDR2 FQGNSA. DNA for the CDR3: TGTGCCAGCAGCCCGCAGACAGATACACCCCTCCACTTT. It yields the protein CASSPQTDTPLHF.

The CDR3 region is CASSLVAGALREQYF. In DNA, the CDR3 is TGCGCCAGCAGCTTGGTAGCGGGGGCCTTAAGGGAGCAGTACTTC. The rearrangement uses TRBV5-1 and TRBJ2-7; 9 nucleotides agree with TRBD2. The CDR3 is 15 residues long. CDR1 is SGHRS and CDR2 is YFSETQ in the germline V gene. Trimming removed 0 bases from V and 7 bases from J; junction bases left unmatched: 8.

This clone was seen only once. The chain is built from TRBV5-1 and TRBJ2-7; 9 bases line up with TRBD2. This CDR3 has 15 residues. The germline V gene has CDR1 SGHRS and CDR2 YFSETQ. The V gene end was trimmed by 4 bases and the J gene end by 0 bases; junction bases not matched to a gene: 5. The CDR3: CASSRAGGSSYEQYF. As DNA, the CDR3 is TGCGCCAGCAGCCGGGCGGGAGGGAGCTCCTACGAGCAGTACTTC.

CDR3 sequence: CSAIDPGGGPTDTQYF. The CDR3 DNA reads TGCAGTGCTATTGACCCCGGGGGCGGTCCCACAGATACGCAGTATTTT. The rearrangement joins TRBV20-1 to TRBJ2-3; D is possibly TRBD1 or TRBD2 (6 bases each). V lost 4 bases to trimming and J lost 2 bases, with 19 bases between them. CDR1 is DFQATT, CDR2 SNEGSKA, per germline (reference sequence). The CDR3 contains 16 residues.

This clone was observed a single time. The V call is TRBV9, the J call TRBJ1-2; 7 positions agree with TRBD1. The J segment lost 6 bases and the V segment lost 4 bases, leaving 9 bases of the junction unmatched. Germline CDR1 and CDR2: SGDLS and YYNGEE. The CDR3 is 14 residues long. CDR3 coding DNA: TGTGCCAGCAGCCAAGGTACAGGGGCGGATGGCTACACCTTC. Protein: CASSQGTGADGYTF.

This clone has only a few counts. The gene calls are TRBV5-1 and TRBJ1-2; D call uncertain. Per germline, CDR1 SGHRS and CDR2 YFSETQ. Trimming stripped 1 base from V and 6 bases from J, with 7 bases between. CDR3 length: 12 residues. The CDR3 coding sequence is TGCGCCAGCAGCTTGCAAGGAAATGGCTACACCTTC. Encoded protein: CASSLQGNGYTF. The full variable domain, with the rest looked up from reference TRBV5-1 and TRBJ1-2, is KAGVTQTPRYLIKTRGQQVTLSCSPISGHRSVSWYQQTPGQGLQFLFEYFSETQRNKGNFPGRFSGRQFSNSRSEMNVSTLELGDSALYLCASSLQGNGYTFGSGTRLTVV.

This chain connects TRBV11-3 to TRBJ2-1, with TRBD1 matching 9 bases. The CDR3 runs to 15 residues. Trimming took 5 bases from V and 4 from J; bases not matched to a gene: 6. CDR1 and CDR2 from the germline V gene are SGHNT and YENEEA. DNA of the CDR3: TGTGCCAGCAGCCCGGGACAGGGCTCGTACAATGAGCAGTTCTTC. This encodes CASSPGQGSYNEQFF.